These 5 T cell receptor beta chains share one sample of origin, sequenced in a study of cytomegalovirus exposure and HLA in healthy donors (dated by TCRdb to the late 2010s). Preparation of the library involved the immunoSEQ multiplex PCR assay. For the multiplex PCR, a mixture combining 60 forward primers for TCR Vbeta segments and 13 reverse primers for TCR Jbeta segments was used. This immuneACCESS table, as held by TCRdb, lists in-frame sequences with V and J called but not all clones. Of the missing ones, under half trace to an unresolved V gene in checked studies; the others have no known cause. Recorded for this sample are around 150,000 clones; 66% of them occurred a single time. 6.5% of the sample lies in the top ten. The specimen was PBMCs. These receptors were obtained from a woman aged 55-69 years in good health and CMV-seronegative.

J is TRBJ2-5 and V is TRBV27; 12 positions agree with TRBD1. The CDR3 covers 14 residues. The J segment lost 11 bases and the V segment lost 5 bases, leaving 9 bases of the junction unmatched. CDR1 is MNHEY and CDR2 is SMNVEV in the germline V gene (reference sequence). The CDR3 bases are TGTGCCAGCAGTCTCGGGACAGGGGGCGGGGAGCAGTACTTC. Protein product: CASSLGTGGGEQYF.

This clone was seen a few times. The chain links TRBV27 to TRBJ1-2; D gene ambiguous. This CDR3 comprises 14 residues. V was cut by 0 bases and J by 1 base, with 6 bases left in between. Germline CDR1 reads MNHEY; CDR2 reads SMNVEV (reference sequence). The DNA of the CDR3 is TGTGCCAGCAGTTTATCAACTGATAACTATGGCTACACCTTC. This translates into CASSLSTDNYGYTF.

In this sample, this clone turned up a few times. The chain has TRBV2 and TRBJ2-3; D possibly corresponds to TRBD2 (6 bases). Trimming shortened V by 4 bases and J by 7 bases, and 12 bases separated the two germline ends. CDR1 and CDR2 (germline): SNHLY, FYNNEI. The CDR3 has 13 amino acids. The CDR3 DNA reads TGTGCCAGCAGTGGGCTAGCGCGGCATACGCAGTATTTT. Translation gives CASSGLARHTQYF.

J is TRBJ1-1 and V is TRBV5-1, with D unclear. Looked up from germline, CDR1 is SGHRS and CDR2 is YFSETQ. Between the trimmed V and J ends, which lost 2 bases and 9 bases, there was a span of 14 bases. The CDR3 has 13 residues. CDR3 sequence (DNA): TGCGCCAGCAGCTTCTCGGGGTCGCCCCAAGCTTTCTTT. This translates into CASSFSGSPQAFF.

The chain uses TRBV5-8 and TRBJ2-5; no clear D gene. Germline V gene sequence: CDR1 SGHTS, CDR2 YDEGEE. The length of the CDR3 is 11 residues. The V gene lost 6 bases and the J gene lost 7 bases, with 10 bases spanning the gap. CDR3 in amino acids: CASTARVTQYF. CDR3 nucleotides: TGTGCCAGCACCGCCCGGGTGACCCAGTACTTC.